Shown below are 5 T cell receptor beta chains from a single sample sequenced in a study of cytomegalovirus exposure and HLA in healthy donors. In the PCR, 60 Vbeta and 13 Jbeta primers were used. Produced via immunoSEQ multiplex PCR; TCRdb's table is partial and in-frame only. The repertoire holds tens of thousands of clones, with 85% to 90% as singletons. Input material: PBMCs. The source is a boy aged 10-17 years in good health and CMV-seronegative.

This chain links TRBV5-6 with TRBJ2-3, with D perhaps TRBD2 (6 bases). The germline V and J ends were trimmed by 3 bases and 0 bases, with 11 bases remaining between them. The CDR3 runs to 15 residues. From germline, CDR1 is SGHDT and CDR2 YYEEEE. The CDR3 DNA is TGTGCCAGCAGCTGGGGCGCGGGAAGCACAGATACGCAGTATTTT. It yields the protein CASSWGAGSTDTQYF.

The rearrangement uses TRBV5-1 and TRBJ1-6; D ambiguous. The germline V and J ends were trimmed by 0 bases and 6 bases, with 7 bases remaining between them. Germline CDR1 SGHRS, CDR2 YFSETQ. There are 14 residues in the CDR3. The CDR3 reads CASSLEGSNSPLHF. The CDR3 DNA sequence: TGCGCCAGCAGCTTGGAAGGGAGTAATTCACCCCTCCACTTT. The full variable domain, its missing parts supplied by reference TRBV5-1 and TRBJ1-6, is KAGVTQTPRYLIKTRGQQVTLSCSPISGHRSVSWYQQTPGQGLQFLFEYFSETQRNKGNFPGRFSGRQFSNSRSEMNVSTLELGDSALYLCASSLEGSNSPLHFGNGTRLTVT.

The rearrangement joins TRBV27 to TRBJ2-1; a possible D gene is TRBD2 (5 bases). Germline-derived CDR1 and CDR2 are MNHEY and SMNVEV (reference sequence). There are 14 residues in the CDR3. Trimming cost V 5 bases and J 10 bases, with 18 bases left between them. CDR3 in amino acids: CASSEFPGIEEQFF. CDR3 DNA sequence: TGTGCCAGCAGTGAATTCCCCGGGATTGAGGAGCAGTTCTTC.

V gene TRBV6-5 combines with J gene TRBJ2-7; 8 nucleotides line up with TRBD1. Looked up from germline, CDR1 is MNHEY and CDR2 is SVGAGI. The junction had 9 bases not matched to a gene; V was cut back by 4 bases and J by 4 bases. The CDR3 covers 15 residues. The CDR3 spells CASSSSGTGLYEQYF. CDR3 DNA sequence: TGTGCCAGCAGTTCTTCCGGGACAGGTTTGTACGAGCAGTACTTC.

The rearrangement uses TRBV5-4 and TRBJ2-7, with D unclear. V was clipped by 0 bases and J by 3 bases, with 10 bases between them. Germline V lookup: CDR1 SGHNT, CDR2 YYREEE (reference sequence). The CDR3 has 14 residues. Written as DNA, the CDR3 is TGTGCCAGCAGCTTGGATCCCCTAGACTACGAGCAGTACTTC. Amino acids: CASSLDPLDYEQYF.